This T cell receptor (beta chain) came from a study of shared clonotypes between healthy human individuals (TCRdb year 2020). Turning to the overall study: A couple of women and a few men aged 18 to 49 years were included in the cohort. Per donor, three plates each were used for CD4 naive and CD4 memory, two for CD8 naive, and one for CD8 memory. To estimate repertoire size and how much clonotype sharing occurs between individuals, the study deeply sequenced the blood TCR repertoires of 4 to 6 healthy adults. Libraries were prepared and TCR repertoires were sequenced by different laboratories using diverse techniques, in order to increase sequencing depth and limit assay-specific biases. Between about 0.94 and 8.9 billion PBMCs per donor were obtained by leukapheresis.

The junction shows trimming of 0 bases on V and 5 bases on J, plus 12 bases between the germline ends. Looking up the germline V gene yields CDR1 WSHSY and CDR2 SAAADI. The CDR3 sequence holds 15 residues, the cysteine and phenylalanine included. The kept DNA is CDR3 alone, 45 bases in frame from the first base. Using the deep immunoSEQ assay, TCR CDR3 regions were amplified from genomic DNA by multiplex PCR. Extracted genomic DNA from each cell subset was distributed evenly across all wells of several immunoSEQ 96-well plates, and each plate was treated as a replicate. For sorted subsets, about 220 ng of genomic DNA, equivalent to some 30,000 T cell genomes, went into each replicate PCR. Purified libraries were quantified with a Qubit 3.0 fluorometer, sized on a Bioanalyzer 2100, and re-quantified with the KAPA Library Quantification kit. Every immunoSEQ 96-well plate was sequenced on a dedicated single-read 150-cycle Illumina NextSeq 550 flow cell. Concerning the study's data processing: The immunoSEQ output contained only junctional sequences without quality scores, so filtering could not match that applied to full-length reads. Sequences were annotated with PyIR, a Python wrapper for IgBLAST v1.9, and V/J genes and CDR3 were assigned using IMGT germline references. Reads were filtered out if the reads had weak V/J assignments (E-value above 1e-6), no CDR3, stop codons, out-of-frame junctions, or ambiguous translated residues. V3J clonotypes were defined as sequences sharing the same inferred V gene, J gene, and CDR3 amino acid sequence. Percentage overlap between repertoires was calculated by dividing the number of shared unique clonotypes by the size of the smaller repertoire. Repertoire richness was assessed with RTK rarefaction, the Chao1 estimator, and Recon v2.1 estimates of unobserved clonotypes. OLGA was used to compute generation probabilities for all TCRbeta clonotypes that the gDNA method yielded from four donors. TCRdb holds this immuneACCESS table with in-frame rearrangements only. Some clones are missing; in checked studies, unresolved V genes explain under half, and the rest has no known cause. Clone size and the V and J calls come from that table; the DNA yielded D and trimming. The sample records about 1,900,000 clones, approximately 94% of which are singletons. Clones ranked in the top ten supply more than 0.9% of the sample.

Regarding this clone: Its antigen remains unidentified. No base qualities exist here, and no much larger clone lies one base off it.

For the CD8 naive samples, CD45RO-negative cells were positively selected for CCR7, yielding a CD45RA+CCR7+ population from which TemRA cells were excluded. Donors were healthy HIV-negative adults with no recently reported acute infections or vaccinations. Only Caucasian adults living in Nashville, Tennessee, USA were represented among the donors. After blood collection by leukapheresis, PBMCs were isolated using Ficoll-Histopaque density gradient centrifugation and then cryopreserved in the vapor phase of liquid nitrogen. Purity and quantity of every magnetically sorted T cell population were checked by analytical flow cytometry. From each sorted fraction, genomic DNA was isolated and quantified by UV absorbance on a Nanodrop 2000c. What the work shows at the level of the full study, not this receptor alone: Sampling was restricted to blood, and TCR repertoires in tissue are likely to differ from TCR repertoires in blood. Larger estimated clonotype richness was generally found for naive subsets than for memory subsets. Incomplete sequencing was indicated by rarefaction of sorted-subset datasets, despite the large sequencing depth. About 4.5% of naive CD4, around 3.5% of naive CD8, about 2.1% of memory CD4, and roughly 0.4% of memory CD8 clonotypes were shared across a few donors. Clonotypes shared by all four sorted-subset donors showed higher generation probabilities than non-shared clonotypes. Because the study included a small number of donors, the genetic and exposure-history diversity represented was limited. Pairwise subsampling indicated that sequencing depth was expected to affect the degree of clonotype sharing among donors.

The sample consisted of naive CD8+ T cells sorted from blood. The intended sense of this specimen's cell subset or site label: CD45RA+CCR7+. The sequence links TRBV10-2 to TRBJ2-3; 7 matching bases give a weak D call of TRBD2. The sequence was collected from a young man in good health. Here the CDR3 is given as CASSESGGAKDTQYF. Read as DNA, the sequence is TGCGCCAGCAGTGAGTCGGGGGGGGCCAAAGATACGCAGTATTTT.